This T cell receptor (beta chain) was recorded in a study of T cell responses to AZD1222 COVID-19 vaccine. Study at large: Timing groups of about 4 and about 12 weeks for second doses were pooled.

Remarks on this clone: Its antigen remains unknown.

V was pared by 7 bases and J by 5 bases, with 16 bases of the junction left unmatched. The CDR3 spans 17 residues. From germline, CDR1 is MNHEY and CDR2 SMNVEV (reference sequence). Sequenced by immunoSEQ multiplex PCR; TCRdb stores in-frame clones only, minus some. This table holds 120,000 or so clones, roughly 88% found once. Study findings and constraints: Variant regions that are unmutated are reportedly the target of nearly half of spike-specific TCRs. The sample set comprised mostly white British donors with more females, and clonal diversity was possibly underestimated.

The chain couples TRBV27 to TRBJ2-2; 7 bases agree with TRBD1. This specimen consisted of peripheral blood, obtained on day 0 of AZD1222 vaccination. This clonotype was obtained from an adult in good health. This CDR3 is CASTSREQGYGTGELFF. The CDR3 DNA sequence: TGTGCCAGCACTTCAAGAGAACAGGGGTACGGGACCGGGGAGCTGTTTTTT.